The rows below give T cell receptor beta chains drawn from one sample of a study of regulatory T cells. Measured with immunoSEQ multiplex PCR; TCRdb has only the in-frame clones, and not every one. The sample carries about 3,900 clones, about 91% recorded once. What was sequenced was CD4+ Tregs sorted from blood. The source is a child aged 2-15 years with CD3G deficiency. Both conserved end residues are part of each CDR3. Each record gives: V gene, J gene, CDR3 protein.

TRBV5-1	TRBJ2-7	CASSIGSGTGTYEQYF
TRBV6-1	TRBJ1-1	CASSPRRVNTEAFF
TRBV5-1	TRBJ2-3	CASSSGTSVTDTQYF
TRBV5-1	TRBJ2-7	CASSLSSAGANTYEQYF
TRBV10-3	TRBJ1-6	CAISESPPESPLHF
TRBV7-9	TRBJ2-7	CASSSSGGSRPYEQYF
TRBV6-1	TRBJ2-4	CASSESGREGIQYF
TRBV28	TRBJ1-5	CASSPDTGNQPQHF
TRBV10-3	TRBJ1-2	CAISESDRTNGYTF
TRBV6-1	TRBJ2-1	CASSGQRLADNEQFF
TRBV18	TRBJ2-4	CASSPTGGDIQYF
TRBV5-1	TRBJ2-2	CASSLEGHGELFF
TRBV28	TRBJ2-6	CASSTFPSGANVLTF
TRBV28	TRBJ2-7	CASSLGGRKLYEQYF
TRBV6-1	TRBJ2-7	CASRKPGASYQYF